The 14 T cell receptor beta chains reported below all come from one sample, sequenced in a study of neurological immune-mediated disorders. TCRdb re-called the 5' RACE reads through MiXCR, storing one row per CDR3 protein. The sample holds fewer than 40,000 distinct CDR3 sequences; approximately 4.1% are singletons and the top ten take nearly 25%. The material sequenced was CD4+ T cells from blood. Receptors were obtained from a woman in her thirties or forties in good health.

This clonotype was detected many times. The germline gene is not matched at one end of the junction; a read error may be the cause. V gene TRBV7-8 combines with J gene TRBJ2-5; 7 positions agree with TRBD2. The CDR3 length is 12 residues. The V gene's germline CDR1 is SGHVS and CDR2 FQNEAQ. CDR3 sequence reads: CWKGEGKETQYF. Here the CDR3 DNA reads TGCTGGAAAGGGGAGGGAAAAGAGACCCAGTACTTC.

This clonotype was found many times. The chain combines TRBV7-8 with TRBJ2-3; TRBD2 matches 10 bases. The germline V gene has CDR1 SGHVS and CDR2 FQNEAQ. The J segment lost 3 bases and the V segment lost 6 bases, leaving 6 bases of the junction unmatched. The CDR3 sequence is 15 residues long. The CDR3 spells CASSPSLAGTDTQYF. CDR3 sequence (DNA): TGTGCCAGCAGTCCCTCACTAGCGGGGACAGATACGCAGTATTTT.

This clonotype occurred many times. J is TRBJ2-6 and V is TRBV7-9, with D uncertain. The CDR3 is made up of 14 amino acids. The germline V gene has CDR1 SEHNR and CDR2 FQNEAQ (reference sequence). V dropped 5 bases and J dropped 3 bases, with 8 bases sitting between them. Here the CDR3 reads CASSPVGGANVLTF. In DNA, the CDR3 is TGTGCCAGCAGCCCCGTTGGTGGGGCCAACGTCCTGACTTTC.

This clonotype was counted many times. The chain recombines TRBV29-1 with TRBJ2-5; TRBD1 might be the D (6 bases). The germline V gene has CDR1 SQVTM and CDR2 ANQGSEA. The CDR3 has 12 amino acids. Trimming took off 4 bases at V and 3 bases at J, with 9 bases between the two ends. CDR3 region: CSVVAGEETQYF. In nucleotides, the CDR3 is TGCAGCGTTGTGGCAGGGGAAGAGACCCAGTACTTC.

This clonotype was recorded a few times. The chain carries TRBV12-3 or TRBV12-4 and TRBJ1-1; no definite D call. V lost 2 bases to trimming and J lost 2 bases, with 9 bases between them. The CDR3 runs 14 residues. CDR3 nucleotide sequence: TGTGCCAGCAGTTTACAGCATACTAACACTGAAGCTTTCTTT. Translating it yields CASSLQHTNTEAFF.

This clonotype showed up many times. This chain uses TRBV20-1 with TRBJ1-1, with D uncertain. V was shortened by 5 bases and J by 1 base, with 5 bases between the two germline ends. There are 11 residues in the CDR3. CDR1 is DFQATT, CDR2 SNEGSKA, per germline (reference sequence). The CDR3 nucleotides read TGCAGTGCTCCGGGGAACACTGAAGCTTTCTTT. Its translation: CSAPGNTEAFF.

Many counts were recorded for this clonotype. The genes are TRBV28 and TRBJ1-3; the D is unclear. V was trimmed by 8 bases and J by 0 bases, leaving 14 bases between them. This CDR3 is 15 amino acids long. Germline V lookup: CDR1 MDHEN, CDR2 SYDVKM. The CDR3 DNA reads TGTGCCAGCCTTCCTTCGGTCATCTCTGGAAACACCATATATTTT. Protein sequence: CASLPSVISGNTIYF.

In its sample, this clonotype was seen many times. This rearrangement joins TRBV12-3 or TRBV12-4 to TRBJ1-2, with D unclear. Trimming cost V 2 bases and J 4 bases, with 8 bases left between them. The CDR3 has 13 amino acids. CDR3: CASSLRAGYGYTF. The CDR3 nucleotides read TGTGCCAGCAGTTTAAGGGCCGGCTATGGCTACACCTTC.

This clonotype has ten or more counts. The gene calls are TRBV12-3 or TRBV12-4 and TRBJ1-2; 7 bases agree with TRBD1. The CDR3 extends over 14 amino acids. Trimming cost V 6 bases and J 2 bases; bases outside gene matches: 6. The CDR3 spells CASRSQGGNYGYTF. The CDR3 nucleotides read TGTGCCAGCAGATCCCAGGGGGGAAACTATGGCTACACCTTC.

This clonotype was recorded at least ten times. The CDR3 DNA reads TGTGCCAGCAGTTTGGCACTAGCGGGGGCAAATGAGCAGTTCTTC. It specifies CASSLALAGANEQFF. This chain connects TRBV28 to TRBJ2-1; 11 positions agree with TRBD2. With V trimmed by 3 bases and J by 7 bases, 5 bases remained unmatched. Germline CDR1 is MDHEN and CDR2 is SYDVKM. The CDR3 runs 15 residues.

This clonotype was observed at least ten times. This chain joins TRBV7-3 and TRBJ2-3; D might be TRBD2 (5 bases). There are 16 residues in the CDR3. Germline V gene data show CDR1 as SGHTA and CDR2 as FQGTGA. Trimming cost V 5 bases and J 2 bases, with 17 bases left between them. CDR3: CASSPLKGGTTDTQYF. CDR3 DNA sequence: TGTGCCAGCAGCCCTCTTAAAGGAGGTACCACAGATACGCAGTATTTT.

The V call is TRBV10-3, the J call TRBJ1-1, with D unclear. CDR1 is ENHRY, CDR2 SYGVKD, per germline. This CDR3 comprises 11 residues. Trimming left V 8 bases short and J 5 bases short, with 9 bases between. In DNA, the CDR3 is TGTGCCATCGGCCGGGGAACTGAAGCTTTCTTT. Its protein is CAIGRGTEAFF.

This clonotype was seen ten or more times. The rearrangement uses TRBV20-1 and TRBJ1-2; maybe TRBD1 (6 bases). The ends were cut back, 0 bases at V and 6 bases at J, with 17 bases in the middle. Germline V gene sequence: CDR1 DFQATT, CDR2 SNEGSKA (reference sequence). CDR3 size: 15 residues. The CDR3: CSAREGGGVYNGYTF. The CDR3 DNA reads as TGCAGTGCTAGAGAGGGGGGCGGGGTTTACAATGGCTACACCTTC.

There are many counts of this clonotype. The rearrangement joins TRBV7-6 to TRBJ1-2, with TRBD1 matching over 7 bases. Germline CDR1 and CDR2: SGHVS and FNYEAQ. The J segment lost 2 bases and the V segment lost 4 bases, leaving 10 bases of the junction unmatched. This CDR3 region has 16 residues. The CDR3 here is CASSYLLGTENYGYTF. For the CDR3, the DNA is TGTGCCAGCAGCTACTTGTTGGGGACAGAAAACTATGGCTACACCTTC.